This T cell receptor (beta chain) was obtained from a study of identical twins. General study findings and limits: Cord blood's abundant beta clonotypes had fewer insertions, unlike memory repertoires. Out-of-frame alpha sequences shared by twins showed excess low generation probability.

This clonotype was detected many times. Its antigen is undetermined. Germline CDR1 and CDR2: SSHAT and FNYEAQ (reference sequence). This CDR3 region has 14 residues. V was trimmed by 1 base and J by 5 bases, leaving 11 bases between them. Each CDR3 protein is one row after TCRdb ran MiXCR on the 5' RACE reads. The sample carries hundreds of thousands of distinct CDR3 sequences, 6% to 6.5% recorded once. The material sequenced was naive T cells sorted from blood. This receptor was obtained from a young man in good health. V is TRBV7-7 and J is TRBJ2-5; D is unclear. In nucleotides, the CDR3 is TGTGCCAGCAGCTTAGTCTCCAGTTCGGAGACCCAGTACTTC. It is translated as CASSLVSSSETQYF. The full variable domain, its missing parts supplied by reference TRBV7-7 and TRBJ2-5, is GAGVSQSPRYKVTKRGQDVTLRCDPISSHATLYWYQQALGQGPEFLTYFNYEAQPDKSGLPSDRFSAERPEGSISTLTIQRTEQRDSAMYRCASSLVSSSETQYFGPGTRLLVL.